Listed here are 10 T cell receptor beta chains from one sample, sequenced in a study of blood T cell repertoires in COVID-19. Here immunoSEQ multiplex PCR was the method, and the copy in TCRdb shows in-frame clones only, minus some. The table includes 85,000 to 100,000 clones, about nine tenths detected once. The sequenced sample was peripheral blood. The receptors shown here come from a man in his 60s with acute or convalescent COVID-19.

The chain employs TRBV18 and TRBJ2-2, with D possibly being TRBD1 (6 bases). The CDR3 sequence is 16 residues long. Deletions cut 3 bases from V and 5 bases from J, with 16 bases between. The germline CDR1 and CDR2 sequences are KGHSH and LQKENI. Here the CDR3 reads CASSPTRDIFTGELFF. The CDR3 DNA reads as TGTGCCAGCTCACCCACCCGGGACATCTTTACCGGGGAGCTGTTTTTT.

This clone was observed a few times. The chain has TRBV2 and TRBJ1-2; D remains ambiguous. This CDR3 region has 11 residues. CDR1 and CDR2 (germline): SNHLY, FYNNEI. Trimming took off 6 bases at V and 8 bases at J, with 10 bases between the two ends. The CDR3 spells CASSQYEGYTF. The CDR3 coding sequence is TGTGCCAGCAGCCAATATGAGGGCTACACCTTC.

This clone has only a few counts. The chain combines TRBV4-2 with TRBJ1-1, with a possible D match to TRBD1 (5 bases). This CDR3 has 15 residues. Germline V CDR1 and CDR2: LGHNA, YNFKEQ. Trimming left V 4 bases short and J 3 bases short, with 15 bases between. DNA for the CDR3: TGTGCCAGCAGCCTATCGGTCGGAGGGGACACTGAAGCTTTCTTT. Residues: CASSLSVGGDTEAFF.

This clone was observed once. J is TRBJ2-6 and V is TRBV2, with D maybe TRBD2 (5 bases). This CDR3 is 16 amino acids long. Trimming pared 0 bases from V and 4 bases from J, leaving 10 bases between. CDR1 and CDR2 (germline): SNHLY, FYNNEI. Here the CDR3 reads CASSEAGTGGANVLTF. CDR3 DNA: TGTGCCAGCAGTGAAGCGGGTACGGGGGGGGCCAACGTCCTGACTTTC.

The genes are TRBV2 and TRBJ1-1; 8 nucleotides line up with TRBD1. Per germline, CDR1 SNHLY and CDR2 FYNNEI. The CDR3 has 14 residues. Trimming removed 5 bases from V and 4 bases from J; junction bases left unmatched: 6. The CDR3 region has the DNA TGTGCCAGCAGTCTAAGGACAGGGAGCACTGAAGCTTTCTTT. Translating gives CASSLRTGSTEAFF.

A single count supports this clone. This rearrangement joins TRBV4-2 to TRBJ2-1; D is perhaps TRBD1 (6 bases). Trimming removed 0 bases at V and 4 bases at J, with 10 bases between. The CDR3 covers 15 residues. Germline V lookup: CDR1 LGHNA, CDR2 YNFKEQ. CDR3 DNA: TGTGCCAGCAGCCAAGATCGTACAGGGTACAATGAGCAGTTCTTC. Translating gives CASSQDRTGYNEQFF.

The DNA of the CDR3 is TGTGCCAGCAGCTTTACAGGGAACTATGGCTACACCTTC. Translating gives CASSFTGNYGYTF. The V call is TRBV5-4, the J call TRBJ1-2; D is possibly TRBD1 (6 bases). This CDR3 is built from 13 residues. V was shortened by 2 bases and J by 2 bases, with 7 bases between the two germline ends. CDR1 SGHNT and CDR2 YYREEE come from the germline V gene (reference sequence).

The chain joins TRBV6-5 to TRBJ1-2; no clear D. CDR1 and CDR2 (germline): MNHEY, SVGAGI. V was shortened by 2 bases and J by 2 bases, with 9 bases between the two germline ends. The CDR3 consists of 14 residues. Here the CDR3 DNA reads TGTGCCAGCAGTTACGACACCTACAACTATGGCTACACCTTC. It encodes CASSYDTYNYGYTF.

The DNA of the CDR3 is TGTGCCAGCAGCTTAGCTAAGGGCAGGGGCTATGGCTACACCTTC. Translating gives CASSLAKGRGYGYTF. The gene calls are TRBV7-9 and TRBJ1-2; D possibly corresponds to TRBD1 (6 bases). Trimming cost V 0 bases and J 4 bases, with 12 bases left between them. The CDR3 has 15 residues. CDR1 is SEHNR and CDR2 is FQNEAQ in the germline V gene (reference sequence).

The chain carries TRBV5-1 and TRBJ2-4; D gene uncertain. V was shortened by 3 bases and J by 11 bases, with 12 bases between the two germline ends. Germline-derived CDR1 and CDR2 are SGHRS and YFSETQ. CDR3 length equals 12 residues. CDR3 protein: CASSSVGEFQYF. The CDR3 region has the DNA TGCGCCAGCAGCTCCGTAGGAGAGTTTCAGTACTTC.